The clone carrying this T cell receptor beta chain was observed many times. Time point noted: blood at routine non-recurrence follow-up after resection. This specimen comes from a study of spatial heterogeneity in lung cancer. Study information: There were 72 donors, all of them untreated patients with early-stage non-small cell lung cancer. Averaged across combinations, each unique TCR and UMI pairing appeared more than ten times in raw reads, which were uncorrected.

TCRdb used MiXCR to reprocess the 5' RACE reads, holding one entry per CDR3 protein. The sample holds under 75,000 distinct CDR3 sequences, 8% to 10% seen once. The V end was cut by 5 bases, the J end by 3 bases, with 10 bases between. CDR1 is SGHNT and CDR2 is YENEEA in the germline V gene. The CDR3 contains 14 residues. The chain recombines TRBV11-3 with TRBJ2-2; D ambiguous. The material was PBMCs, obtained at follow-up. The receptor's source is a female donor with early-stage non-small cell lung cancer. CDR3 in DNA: TGTGCCAGCAGCCGGGCCGGGTACACCGGGGAGCTGTTTTTT. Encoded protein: CASSRAGYTGELFF.